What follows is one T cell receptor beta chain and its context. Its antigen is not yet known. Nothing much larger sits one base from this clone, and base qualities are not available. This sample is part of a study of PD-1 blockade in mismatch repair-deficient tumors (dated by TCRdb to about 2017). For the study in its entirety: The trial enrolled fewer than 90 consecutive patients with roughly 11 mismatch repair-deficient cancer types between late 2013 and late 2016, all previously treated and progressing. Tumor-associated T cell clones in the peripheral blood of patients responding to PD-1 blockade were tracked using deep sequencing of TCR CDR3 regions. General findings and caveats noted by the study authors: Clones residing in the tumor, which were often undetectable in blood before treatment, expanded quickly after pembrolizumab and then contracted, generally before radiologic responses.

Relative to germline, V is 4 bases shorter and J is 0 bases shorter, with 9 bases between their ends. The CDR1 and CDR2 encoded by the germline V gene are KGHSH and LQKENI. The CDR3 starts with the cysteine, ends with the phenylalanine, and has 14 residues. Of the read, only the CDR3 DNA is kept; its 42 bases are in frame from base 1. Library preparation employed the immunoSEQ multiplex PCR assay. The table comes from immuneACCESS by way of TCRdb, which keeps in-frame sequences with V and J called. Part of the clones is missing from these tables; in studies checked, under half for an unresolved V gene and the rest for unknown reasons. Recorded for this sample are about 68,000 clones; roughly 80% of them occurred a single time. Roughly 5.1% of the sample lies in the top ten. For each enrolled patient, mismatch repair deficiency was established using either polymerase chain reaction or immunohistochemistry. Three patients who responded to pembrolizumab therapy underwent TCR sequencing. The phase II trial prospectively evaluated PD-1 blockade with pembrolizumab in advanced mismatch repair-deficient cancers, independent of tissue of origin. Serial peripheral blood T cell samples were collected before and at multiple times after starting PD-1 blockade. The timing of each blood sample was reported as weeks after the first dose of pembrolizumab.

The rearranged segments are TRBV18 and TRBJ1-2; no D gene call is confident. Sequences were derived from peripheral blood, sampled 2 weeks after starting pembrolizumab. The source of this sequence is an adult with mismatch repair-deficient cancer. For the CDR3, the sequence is CASSRKESNYGYTF. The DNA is TGTGCCAGCTCACGGAAGGAGTCTAACTATGGCTACACCTTC.